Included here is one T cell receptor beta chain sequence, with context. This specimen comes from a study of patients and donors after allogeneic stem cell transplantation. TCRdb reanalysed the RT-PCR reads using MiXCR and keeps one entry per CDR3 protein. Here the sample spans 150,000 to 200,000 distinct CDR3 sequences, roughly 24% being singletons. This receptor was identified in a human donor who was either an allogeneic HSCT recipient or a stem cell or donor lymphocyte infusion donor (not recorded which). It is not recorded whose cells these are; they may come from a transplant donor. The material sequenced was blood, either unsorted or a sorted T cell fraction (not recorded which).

The CDR3 protein is CSAPLLRGGEAFF. The CDR3 DNA sequence: TGCAGTGCTCCACTCTTACGGGGGGGTGAGGCTTTCTTT. V usage is TRBV20-1 and J usage is TRBJ1-1; TRBD1 is a possible D gene (5 bases). The CDR3 extends over 13 amino acids. Deletions cut 5 bases from V and 11 bases from J, with 21 bases between. Per germline, CDR1 DFQATT and CDR2 SNEGSKA (reference sequence).